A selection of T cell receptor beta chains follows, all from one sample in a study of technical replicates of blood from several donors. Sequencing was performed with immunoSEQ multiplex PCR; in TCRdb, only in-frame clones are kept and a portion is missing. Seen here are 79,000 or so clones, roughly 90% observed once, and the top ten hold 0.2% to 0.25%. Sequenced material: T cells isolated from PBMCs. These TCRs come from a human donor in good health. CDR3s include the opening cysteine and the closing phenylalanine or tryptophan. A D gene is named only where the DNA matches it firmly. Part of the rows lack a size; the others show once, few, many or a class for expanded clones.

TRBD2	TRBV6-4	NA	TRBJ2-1	CASSDSSGRPTNEQFF	TGTGCCAGCAGTGATTCTAGCGGGAGGCCGACGAATGAGCAGTTCTTC
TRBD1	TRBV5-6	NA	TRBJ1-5	CASSFNRNRGSHNQPQHF	TGTGCCAGCAGCTTCAACCGAAACAGGGGCTCCCACAATCAGCCCCAGCATTTT
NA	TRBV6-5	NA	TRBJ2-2	CASSYLPGTGELFF	TGTGCCAGCAGTTACTTACCAGGGACCGGGGAGCTGTTTTTT
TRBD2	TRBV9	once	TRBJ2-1	CASSTSGSYNEQFF	TGTGCCAGCAGTACTAGCGGGTCCTACAATGAGCAGTTCTTC
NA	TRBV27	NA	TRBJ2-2	CASSWSGLAGELFF	TGTGCCAGCAGCTGGTCGGGTCTCGCCGGGGAGCTGTTTTTT
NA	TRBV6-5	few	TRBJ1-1	CASSYGGGTEAFF	TGTGCCAGCAGTTACGGTGGGGGGACTGAAGCTTTCTTT
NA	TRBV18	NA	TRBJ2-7	CASSPSLQVNQDEQYF	TGTGCCAGCTCACCATCATTACAGGTGAACCAGGACGAGCAGTACTTC
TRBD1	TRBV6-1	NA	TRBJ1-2	CASSEMVSGGSSYGYTF	TGTGCCAGCAGTGAAATGGTTTCAGGGGGTAGTTCCTATGGCTACACCTTC
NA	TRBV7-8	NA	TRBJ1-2	CASSLLIGGLYGYTF	TGTGCCAGCAGCTTATTAATCGGGGGGCTCTATGGCTACACCTTC
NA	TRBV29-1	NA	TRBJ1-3	CSVRIQGNTIYF	TGCAGCGTAAGAATACAGGGAAACACCATATATTTT
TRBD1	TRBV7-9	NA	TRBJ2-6	CASSPWTGALNSGANVLTF	TGTGCCAGCAGCCCCTGGACAGGGGCACTTAACTCTGGGGCCAACGTCCTGACTTTC
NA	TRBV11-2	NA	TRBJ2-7	CASSLGTSLEYF	TGTGCCAGCAGCTTAGGTACCAGTCTGGAGTACTTC
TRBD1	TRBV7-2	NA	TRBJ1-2	CASSYGQGNYGYTF	TGTGCCAGCAGCTACGGACAGGGAAATTATGGCTACACCTTC
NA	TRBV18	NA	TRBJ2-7	CASSPFIDREAYEQYF	TGTGCCAGCTCACCATTTATAGACAGGGAGGCCTACGAGCAGTACTTC
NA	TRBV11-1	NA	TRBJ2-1	CASSASRGSYNEQFF	TGTGCCAGCAGCGCCTCCCGGGGTTCCTACAATGAGCAGTTCTTC
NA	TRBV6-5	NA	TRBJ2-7	CASSSLDLDEQYF	TGTGCCAGCAGTTCCCTGGACTTGGACGAGCAGTACTTC
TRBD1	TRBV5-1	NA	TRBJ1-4	CASSLGTGGAGNEKLFF	TGCGCCAGCAGCTTGGGGACAGGGGGCGCGGGTAATGAAAAACTGTTTTTT
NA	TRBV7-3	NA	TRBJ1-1	CASSLAGLGSTEAFF	TGTGCCAGCAGCTTGGCGGGACTCGGGTCCACTGAAGCTTTCTTT
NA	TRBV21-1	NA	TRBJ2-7	CASSPQEREKYEQYF	TGTGCCAGCAGCCCGCAGGAGCGGGAGAAGTACGAGCAGTACTTC
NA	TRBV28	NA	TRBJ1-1	CASSLEESEAFF	TGTGCCAGCAGTTTAGAGGAGAGTGAAGCTTTCTTT
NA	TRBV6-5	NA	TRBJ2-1	CASLPSSAYNEQFF	TGTGCCAGCCTTCCTAGCTCGGCGTACAATGAGCAGTTCTTC
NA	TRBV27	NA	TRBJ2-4	CLCDRRDKNIQYF	TGTCTTTGTGACCGCCGGGACAAAAACATTCAGTACTTC
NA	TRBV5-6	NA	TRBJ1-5	CASSLGQFNQPQHF	TGTGCCAGCAGCTTGGGGCAGTTCAATCAGCCCCAGCATTTT
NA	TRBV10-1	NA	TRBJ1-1	CASSHIGGRDRNTEAFF	TGCGCCAGCAGTCATATCGGGGGTAGGGACCGGAACACTGAAGCTTTCTTT
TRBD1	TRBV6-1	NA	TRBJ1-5	CASSPQTGGNQPQHF	TGTGCCAGCAGTCCGCAGACAGGGGGCAATCAGCCCCAGCATTTT
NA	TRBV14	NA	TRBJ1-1	CASSQGGGVTEAFF	TGTGCCAGCAGCCAAGGCGGGGGGGTAACTGAAGCTTTCTTT
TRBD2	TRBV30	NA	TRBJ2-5	CAWSPAGGLETQYF	TGTGCCTGGAGTCCTGCGGGGGGCCTGGAGACCCAGTACTTC
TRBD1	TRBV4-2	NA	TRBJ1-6	CASSQGQGQSNSPLHF	TGTGCCAGCAGCCAAGGACAGGGACAGTCGAATTCACCCCTCCACTTT
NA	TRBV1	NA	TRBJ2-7	CTSSPGTFAYEQYF	TGCACCAGCAGCCCAGGGACTTTTGCCTACGAGCAGTACTTC
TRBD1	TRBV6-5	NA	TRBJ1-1	CASSRDSSLNTEAFF	TGTGCCAGCAGCCGGGACAGCTCCTTGAACACTGAAGCTTTCTTT
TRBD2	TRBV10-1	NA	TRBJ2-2	CASSDPDIASGGTGELFF	TGCGCCAGCAGTGACCCGGACATAGCTAGCGGTGGGACCGGGGAGCTGTTTTTT
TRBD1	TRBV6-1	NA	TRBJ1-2	CASSGTTGVGYTF	TGTGCCAGCAGTGGAACAACAGGGGTAGGCTACACCTTC
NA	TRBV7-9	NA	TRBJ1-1	CASSFFSGPGEAFF	TGTGCCAGCAGCTTCTTTTCGGGTCCGGGTGAAGCTTTCTTT
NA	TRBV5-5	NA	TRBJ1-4	CASSFRGGQVEKLFF	TGTGCCAGCAGCTTCCGGGGGGGCCAAGTTGAAAAACTGTTTTTT
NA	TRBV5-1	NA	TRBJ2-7	CASSLSLQSSYEQYF	TGCGCCAGCAGCTTGTCTTTACAAAGCTCCTACGAGCAGTACTTC
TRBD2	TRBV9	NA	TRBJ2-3	CASSVAERGLADTQYF	TGTGCCAGCAGCGTAGCCGAGCGGGGTTTGGCAGATACGCAGTATTTT
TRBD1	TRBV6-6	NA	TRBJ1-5	CASSPRDSYSNQPQHF	TGTGCCAGCAGTCCCAGGGACAGCTATAGCAATCAGCCCCAGCATTTT
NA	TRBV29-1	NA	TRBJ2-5	CSVVQGGETQYF	TGCAGCGTTGTCCAGGGAGGAGAGACCCAGTACTTC
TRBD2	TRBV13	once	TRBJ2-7	CASSPSGSDYEQYF	TGTGCCAGCAGCCCCAGCGGGAGCGACTACGAGCAGTACTTC
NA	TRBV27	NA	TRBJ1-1	CASSLNTQTGGSMNTEAFF	TGTGCCAGCAGTCTAAATACCCAGACAGGTGGCAGTATGAACACTGAAGCTTTCTTT
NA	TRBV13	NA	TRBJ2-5	CASSLVDSGTQYF	TGTGCCAGCAGCTTAGTTGACTCTGGGACCCAGTACTTC
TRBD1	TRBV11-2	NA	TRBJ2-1	CASSDRGLLNLFF	TGTGCCAGCAGCGACAGGGGGCTCTTGAATTTGTTCTTC
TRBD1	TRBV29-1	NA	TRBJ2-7	CSVVGTEVTYEQYF	TGCAGCGTTGTCGGGACAGAGGTTACCTACGAGCAGTACTTC
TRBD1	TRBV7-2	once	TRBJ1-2	CASSWDRGGGYTF	TGTGCCAGCAGCTGGGACAGGGGCGGTGGCTACACCTTC
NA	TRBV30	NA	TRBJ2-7	CASNTGSSYEQYF	TGTGCCTCAAACACAGGTAGCTCCTACGAGCAGTACTTC
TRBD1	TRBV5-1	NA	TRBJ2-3	CASSLRTGDTDTQYF	TGCGCCAGCAGCTTACGGACAGGGGACACAGATACGCAGTATTTT
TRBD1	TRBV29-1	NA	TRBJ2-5	CSVEGFTGEETQYF	TGCAGCGTTGAAGGGTTCACAGGGGAAGAGACCCAGTACTTC
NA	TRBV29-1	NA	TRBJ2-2	CSVEQAIAGELFF	TGCAGCGTTGAACAGGCTATTGCGGGGGAGCTGTTTTTT
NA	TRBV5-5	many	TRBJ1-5	CASSLERQVSQPQHF	TGTGCCAGCAGCTTGGAGAGACAAGTCTCACAGCCCCAGCATTTT
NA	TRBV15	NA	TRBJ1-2	CATSRDRGFYGYTF	TGTGCCACCAGCAGAGATAGGGGGTTCTATGGCTACACCTTC
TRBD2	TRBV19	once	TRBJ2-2	CASQVASGSIWELFF	TGTGCCAGCCAAGTAGCTAGCGGGAGTATTTGGGAGCTGTTTTTT
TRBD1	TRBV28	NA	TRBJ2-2	CASSLPQTGAGELFF	TGTGCCAGCAGTTTACCCCAGACAGGGGCCGGGGAGCTGTTTTTT
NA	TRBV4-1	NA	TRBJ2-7	CASSQESAGIYEQYF	TGCGCCAGCAGCCAAGAAAGTGCAGGGATCTACGAGCAGTACTTC
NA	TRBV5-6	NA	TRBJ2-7	CASSKADYEQYF	TGTGCCAGCAGCAAAGCTGACTACGAGCAGTACTTC
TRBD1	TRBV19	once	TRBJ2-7	CASGTGGSYEQYF	TGTGCCAGCGGGACAGGGGGCTCCTACGAGCAGTACTTC
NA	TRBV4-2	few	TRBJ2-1	CASSGAVIYNEQFF	TGTGCCAGCAGCGGAGCGGTGATATACAATGAGCAGTTCTTC
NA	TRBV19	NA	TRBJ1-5	CASSQLSGVNQPQHF	TGTGCCAGTAGTCAGTTGTCTGGAGTCAATCAGCCCCAGCATTTT
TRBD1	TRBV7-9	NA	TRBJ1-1	CASSFPSGQMNTEAFF	TGTGCCAGCAGCTTCCCTTCGGGACAGATGAACACTGAAGCTTTCTTT